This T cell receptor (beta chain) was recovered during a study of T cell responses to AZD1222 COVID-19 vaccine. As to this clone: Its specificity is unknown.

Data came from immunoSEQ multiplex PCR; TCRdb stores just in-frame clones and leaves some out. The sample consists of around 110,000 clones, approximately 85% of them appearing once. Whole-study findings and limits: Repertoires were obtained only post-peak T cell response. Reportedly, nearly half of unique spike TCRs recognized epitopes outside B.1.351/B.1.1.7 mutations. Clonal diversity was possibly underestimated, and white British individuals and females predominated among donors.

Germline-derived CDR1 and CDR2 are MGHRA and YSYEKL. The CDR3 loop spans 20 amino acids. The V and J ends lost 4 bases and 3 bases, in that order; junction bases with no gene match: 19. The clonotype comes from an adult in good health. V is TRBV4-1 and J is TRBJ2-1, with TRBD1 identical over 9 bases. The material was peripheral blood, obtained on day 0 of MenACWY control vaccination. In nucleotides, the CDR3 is TGCGCCAGCAGCCGCCAACCCGGAGGACGGGCGGGACAGGGCTACAATGAGCAGTTCTTC. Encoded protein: CASSRQPGGRAGQGYNEQFF.